The 20 T cell receptor beta chains presented below share a single source sample, sequenced in a study of blood T cell repertoires in COVID-19. The method was immunoSEQ multiplex PCR; TCRdb's version includes in-frame clones alone and lacks a portion of them. Altogether about 150,000 clones are present, roughly 84% being singletons, with the ten largest covering around 9.5%. The sample taken for sequencing was peripheral blood. The source is a man aged 30 to 39 with COVID-19, enrolled during active disease.

This clone has just a few counts. The CDR3 nucleotides are TGTGCCAGCAGTTCACCCGGCACGGGGACAGGGGGAGGCGAGCAGTACTTC. Protein sequence: CASSSPGTGTGGGEQYF. This chain joins TRBV27 and TRBJ2-7; 11 positions agree with TRBD1. Per the germline V gene, CDR1 is MNHEY and CDR2 is SMNVEV (reference sequence). This CDR3 has 17 amino acids. The trim removed 4 bases at V and 6 bases at J, leaving 14 bases unmatched.

The genes are TRBV7-2 and TRBJ1-5, with unresolved D. The CDR3 is 15 amino acids. CDR1 is SGHTA and CDR2 is FQGNSA in the germline V gene. The V gene lost 1 base and the J gene lost 0 bases, with 7 bases spanning the gap. Here the CDR3 DNA reads TGTGCCAGCAGCTTAGGGGCCTATAGCAATCAGCCCCAGCATTTT. Amino acids: CASSLGAYSNQPQHF.

J is TRBJ1-2 and V is TRBV28; D not certain. The CDR3 extends over 15 amino acids. Trimming cost V 3 bases and J 4 bases, with 15 bases left between them. Germline assignment: CDR1 MDHEN and CDR2 SYDVKM. The CDR3 region has the DNA TGTGCCAGCAGTTTGGATCAGGCAACCCGCTATGGCTACACCTTC. Translated: CASSLDQATRYGYTF.

The rearrangement uses TRBV7-2 and TRBJ2-3; no firm D call. Germline V gene sequence: CDR1 SGHTA, CDR2 FQGNSA. V dropped 1 base and J dropped 6 bases, with 5 bases sitting between them. CDR3 length: 12 residues. CDR3 DNA: TGTGCCAGCAGCTTAGTTGCGGATACGCAGTATTTT. It yields the protein CASSLVADTQYF.

The J gene is TRBJ1-6, the V gene TRBV15; 11 bases are a match to TRBD1. The CDR3 consists of 18 residues. CDR1 is LNHNV and CDR2 is YYDKDF in the germline V gene (reference sequence). J lost 4 bases, V lost 3 bases, and 8 bases had no gene match. The DNA of the CDR3 is TGTGCCACCAGCAGGGGTGGACAGGGGGCTTTATATAATTCACCCCTCCACTTT. This codes for CATSRGGQGALYNSPLHF.

This chain uses TRBV19 with TRBJ2-2; 7 nucleotides match TRBD2. Trimming removed 6 bases from V and 4 bases from J; junction bases left unmatched: 5. Germline loops: CDR1 LNHDA, CDR2 SQIVND (reference sequence). CDR3 length: 14 residues. Written as DNA, the CDR3 is TGTGCCAGTAGGCGGGGACTATCCACCGGGGAGCTGTTTTTT. The encoded protein is CASRRGLSTGELFF.

The chain employs TRBV4-3 and TRBJ1-2; no clear D. With 1 base removed from V and 6 bases from J, the gap between germline ends came to 12 bases. Germline-derived CDR1 and CDR2 are LGHNA and YSLEER. The CDR3 has 14 residues. Here the CDR3 reads CASSQGFDSDGYTF. Written as DNA, the CDR3 is TGCGCCAGCAGCCAAGGTTTTGATTCAGATGGCTACACCTTC.

Regarding this clone: A junction boundary mismatches the germline segment, possibly from a read error. V usage is TRBV4-3 and J usage is TRBJ2-1; possibly TRBD1 for D (6 bases). Germline V gene sequence: CDR1 LGHNA, CDR2 YSLEER. The CDR3 runs 14 residues. Written as DNA, the CDR3 is TGCGCCAGCAGCCAAGACAATGGGGACAACGAGCAGTTCTTC. Its translation is CASSQDNGDNEQFF.

The CDR3 nucleotides are TGTGCCAGCAGCCAAGATCGGGTGTCCTTTAATGAAAAACTGTTTTTT. The encoded protein is CASSQDRVSFNEKLFF. V and J are TRBV14 and TRBJ1-4; D unresolved. Germline V CDR1 and CDR2: SGHDN, FVKESK. CDR3 length: 16 amino acids. V lost 0 bases, J lost 4 bases, and 12 bases lay in between. Drawing the rest from reference TRBV14 and TRBJ1-4, the complete variable domain is EAGVTQFPSHSVIEKGQTVTLRCDPISGHDNLYWYRRVMGKEIKFLLHFVKESKQDESGMPNNRFLAERTGGTYSTLKVQPAELEDSGVYFCASSQDRVSFNEKLFFGSGTQLSVL.

The rearrangement joins TRBV11-3 to TRBJ2-5; TRBD2 matches 10 bases. In germline, CDR1 is SGHNT, CDR2 YENEEA. J was trimmed by 1 base and V by 5 bases; bases with no gene match: 7. The CDR3 sequence is 16 residues long. CDR3 sequence: CASSRGVAGGQETQYF. For the CDR3, the DNA is TGTGCCAGCAGCCGAGGGGTAGCGGGAGGCCAAGAGACCCAGTACTTC.

This chain joins TRBV10-3 and TRBJ2-7; TRBD1 agrees at 11 bases. V shed 8 bases and J 3 bases; nucleotides not matched to a gene: 9. The CDR3 extends over 15 amino acids. Germline values: CDR1 ENHRY, CDR2 SYGVKD. In DNA form, the CDR3 reads TGTGCCATCCGAGAAATAGGGACAGGGGGCTACGAGCAGTACTTC. Protein: CAIREIGTGGYEQYF.

The chain couples TRBV3-1 (or the pseudogene TRBV3-2) to TRBJ2-5; weak D call: TRBD2 (5 bases). Trimming cost V 1 base and J 1 base, with 19 bases left between them. Germline values: CDR1 LGHDT, CDR2 YNNKEL (reference sequence). This CDR3 has 18 residues. This CDR3 is CASSQGGSVGRFQETQYF. As DNA, the CDR3 is TGTGCCAGCAGCCAAGGAGGGTCAGTAGGGAGATTCCAAGAGACCCAGTACTTC.

The chain combines TRBV6-5 with TRBJ2-7; TRBD1 matches 7 bases. The germline gives CDR1 MNHEY, CDR2 SVGAGI. V lost 6 bases to trimming and J lost 4 bases; unmatched junction nucleotides: 3. The length of the CDR3 is 12 residues. Here the CDR3 DNA reads TGTGCCAGCAGACAGGGGTTGTACGAGCAGTACTTC. This codes for CASRQGLYEQYF.

J is TRBJ1-1 and V is TRBV27, with 7 bases fitting TRBD1. In germline, CDR1 is MNHEY, CDR2 SMNVEV (reference sequence). The CDR3 covers 13 residues. Trimming cost V 5 bases and J 4 bases; bases outside gene matches: 4. The CDR3 bases are TGTGCCAGCAGTCAACAGGGGACCACTGAAGCTTTCTTT. Amino acids: CASSQQGTTEAFF.

V usage is TRBV24-1 and J usage is TRBJ2-5; 7 bases fit TRBD1. The CDR3 runs to 15 residues. Germline V gene lookup returns CDR1 KGHDR and CDR2 SFDVKD. The V segment lost 4 bases and the J segment 1 base; nucleotides outside the gene matches: 5. CDR3 sequence: CATSEAGTAQETQYF. The DNA for the CDR3 is TGTGCCACCAGTGAAGCCGGGACAGCCCAAGAGACCCAGTACTTC.

V and J are TRBV5-4 and TRBJ2-5; 8 nucleotides match TRBD2. The length of the CDR3 is 17 residues. Germline V lookup: CDR1 SGHNT, CDR2 YYREEE (reference sequence). Losses at the gene ends were 9 bases for V and 4 bases for J; bases not matched to a gene: 20. The DNA for the CDR3 is TGTGCCACCATAAAACCCCCCGCGCCGGGGGGGGGAGAGACCCAGTACTTC. It yields the protein CATIKPPAPGGGETQYF.

The chain links TRBV6-5 to TRBJ2-7; weak D call: TRBD1 (5 bases). Trimming stripped 5 bases from V and 2 bases from J, with 10 bases between. Germline assignment: CDR1 MNHEY and CDR2 SVGAGI. The CDR3 contains 13 residues. The chain's CDR3 is CASSRDRAYEQYF. As DNA, the CDR3 is TGTGCCAGCAGTCGCGACAGAGCCTACGAGCAGTACTTC.

The rearrangement joins TRBV5-6 to TRBJ2-1; TRBD1 matches 8 bases. CDR1 and CDR2 from the germline V gene are SGHDT and YYEEEE. The CDR3 covers 14 residues. V lost 1 base and J lost 5; bases outside the gene matches: 2. CDR3 region: CASSLRQGNNEQFF. CDR3 sequence (DNA): TGTGCCAGCAGCTTGAGACAGGGGAACAATGAGCAGTTCTTC.

This clone came up a few times. The rearrangement links TRBV5-1 to TRBJ1-3; tentative D call: TRBD1 (5 bases). The CDR3 contains 15 residues. Germline V CDR1 and CDR2: SGHRS, YFSETQ. Between the trimmed V and J ends, which lost 6 bases and 0 bases, there was a span of 13 bases. This CDR3 is CASNVGGGSGNTIYF. DNA for the CDR3: TGCGCCAGCAACGTCGGGGGAGGCTCTGGAAACACCATATATTTT.

The V gene is TRBV9, the J gene TRBJ1-1, with 8 bases aligning to TRBD1. Trimming removed 7 bases from V and 1 base from J; junction bases left unmatched: 3. The CDR3 is 13 residues long. Per germline, CDR1 SGDLS and CDR2 YYNGEE. CDR3 in DNA: TGTGCCAGCGCAGGACAGGGGAACACTGAAGCTTTCTTT. Translated: CASAGQGNTEAFF.